The 12 T cell receptor beta chains below come from one sample, sequenced in a study of T cell responses to AZD1222 COVID-19 vaccine. TCRdb's table, derived via immunoSEQ multiplex PCR, lists solely in-frame clones and lacks some. The profile shows about 150,000 clones, around 92% of them singletons. The input for sequencing was peripheral blood, taken on day 0 of AZD1222 vaccination. These receptors were taken from an adult in good health.

J is TRBJ1-2 and V is TRBV6-2 or TRBV6-3; D is unclear. The CDR3 is made up of 12 amino acids. Trimming took off 0 bases at V and 4 bases at J, with 3 bases between the two ends. The germline CDR1 and CDR2 sequences are MNHEY and SVGEGT. The CDR3, as DNA: TGTGCCAGCAGTTACTCCCGCTATGGCTACACCTTC. Encoded protein: CASSYSRYGYTF.

V usage is TRBV9 and J usage is TRBJ2-1, with no clear D. Germline V gene data show CDR1 as SGDLS and CDR2 as YYNGEE. The germline V and J ends were trimmed by 1 base and 5 bases, with 4 bases remaining between them. This CDR3 spans 12 amino acids. CDR3 DNA: TGTGCCAGCAGCGTATATGACAATGAGCAGTTCTTC. This encodes CASSVYDNEQFF.

The V and J genes are TRBV5-4 and TRBJ1-1; 9 nucleotides line up with TRBD1. Germline-derived CDR1 and CDR2 are SGHNT and YYREEE (reference sequence). V lost 1 base, J lost 5 bases, and 6 bases stayed unmatched. This CDR3 spans 15 amino acids. CDR3: CASSLSRDRATEAFF. CDR3 DNA sequence: TGTGCCAGCAGCTTGTCCCGGGACAGGGCGACTGAAGCTTTCTTT.

J is TRBJ1-5 and V is TRBV11-2; no clear D. Looked up from germline, CDR1 is SGHAT and CDR2 is FQNNGV. This CDR3 region has 15 residues. Trimming shortened V by 0 bases and J by 9 bases, and 15 bases separated the two germline ends. The CDR3 DNA is TGTGCCAGCAGCTTAGATTCGGAGGCCCGGGGGCCCCAGCATTTT. This codes for CASSLDSEARGPQHF.

V and J are TRBV11-3 and TRBJ2-7; D gene ambiguous. The V gene's germline CDR1 is SGHNT and CDR2 YENEEA. There are 14 residues in the CDR3. V shed 11 bases and J shed 0 bases, with 17 bases lying between them. This CDR3 reads CAVPVGWRSYEQYF. DNA for the CDR3: TGTGCCGTCCCTGTGGGTTGGCGCTCCTACGAGCAGTACTTC.

The rearrangement joins TRBV2 to TRBJ1-5, with no clear D. This CDR3 has 15 amino acids. The germline V and J ends were trimmed by 0 bases and 4 bases, with 10 bases remaining between them. Germline lookup yields CDR1 SNHLY and CDR2 FYNNEI. CDR3 region: CASSEAAAVNQPQHF. For the CDR3, the DNA is TGTGCCAGCAGTGAAGCGGCAGCTGTTAATCAGCCCCAGCATTTT.

This clone was found once. The chain carries TRBV2 and TRBJ1-5; 11 bases map to TRBD1. The CDR3 extends over 13 amino acids. Per germline, CDR1 SNHLY and CDR2 FYNNEI. Germline trimming cut 7 bases from V and 16 bases from J; bases unmatched to any gene: 12. The CDR3: CASNPSGTGGKHF. As DNA, the CDR3 is TGTGCCAGCAATCCGTCCGGGACAGGGGGGAAACATTTT.

The chain carries TRBV10-3 and TRBJ2-7; D is undetermined. V lost 3 bases and J 6 bases, leaving 9 bases between the germline ends. There are 12 residues in the CDR3. In germline, CDR1 is ENHRY, CDR2 SYGVKD. In DNA, the CDR3 is TGTGCCATCAGTGAATCACGATTCGAGCAGTACTTC. Protein sequence: CAISESRFEQYF.

The chain employs TRBV9 and TRBJ1-4; D gene unclear. Germline V gives CDR1 SGDLS, CDR2 YYNGEE. The CDR3 has 15 residues. V lost 0 bases and J lost 5, with 11 bases in between. CDR3 sequence reads: CASSVEAGRNEKLFF. As DNA, the CDR3 is TGTGCCAGCAGCGTAGAGGCAGGAAGGAATGAAAAACTGTTTTTT.

V and J are TRBV5-1 and TRBJ2-7; TRBD2 matches at 8 bases. Germline CDR1 is SGHRS and CDR2 is YFSETQ. V lost 8 bases, J lost 0 bases, and 10 bases stayed unmatched. The CDR3 covers 15 residues. The CDR3 DNA follows: TGCGCCAGTACTCCCGGGGGGGGGTCCTCCTACGAGCAGTACTTC. It is translated as CASTPGGGSSYEQYF.

The chain has TRBV6-2 or TRBV6-3 and TRBJ2-2; D unclear. V dropped 3 bases and J dropped 0 bases, with 8 bases sitting between them. Germline V gene sequence: CDR1 MNHEY, CDR2 SVGEGT. The CDR3 consists of 15 residues. The CDR3 bases are TGTGCCAGCAGTTATATAGGGCCGAACACCGGGGAGCTGTTTTTT. Its translation is CASSYIGPNTGELFF.

The chain carries TRBV10-3 and TRBJ2-7, with D perhaps TRBD2 (6 bases). Looked up from germline, CDR1 is ENHRY and CDR2 is SYGVKD. This CDR3 comprises 14 residues. Trimming took off 1 base at V and 7 bases at J, with 14 bases between the two ends. CDR3 residues: CAISELEGSGEQYF. The CDR3, as DNA: TGTGCCATCAGTGAGTTGGAGGGGTCCGGGGAGCAGTACTTC.